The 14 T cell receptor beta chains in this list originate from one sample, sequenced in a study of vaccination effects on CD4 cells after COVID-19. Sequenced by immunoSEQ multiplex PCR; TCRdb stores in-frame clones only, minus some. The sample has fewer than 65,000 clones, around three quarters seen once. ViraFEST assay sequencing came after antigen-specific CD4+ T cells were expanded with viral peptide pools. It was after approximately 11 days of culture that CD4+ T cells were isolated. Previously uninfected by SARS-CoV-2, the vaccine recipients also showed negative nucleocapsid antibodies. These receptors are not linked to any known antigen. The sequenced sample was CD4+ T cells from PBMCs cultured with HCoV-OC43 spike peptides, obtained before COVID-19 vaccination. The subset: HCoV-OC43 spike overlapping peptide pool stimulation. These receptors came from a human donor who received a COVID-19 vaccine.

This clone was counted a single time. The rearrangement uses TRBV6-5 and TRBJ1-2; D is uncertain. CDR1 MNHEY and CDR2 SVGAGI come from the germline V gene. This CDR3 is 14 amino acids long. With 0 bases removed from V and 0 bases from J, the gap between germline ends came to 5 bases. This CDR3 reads CASSYSPANYGYTF. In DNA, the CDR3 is TGTGCCAGCAGTTACTCGCCAGCTAACTATGGCTACACCTTC.

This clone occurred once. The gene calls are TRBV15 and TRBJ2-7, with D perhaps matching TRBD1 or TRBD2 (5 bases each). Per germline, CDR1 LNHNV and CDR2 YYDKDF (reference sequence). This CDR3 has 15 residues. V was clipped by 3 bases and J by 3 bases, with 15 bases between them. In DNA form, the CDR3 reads TGTGCCACCAGCAGGTTCGTAAGAGGGGACTACGAGCAGTACGTC. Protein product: CATSRFVRGDYEQYV.

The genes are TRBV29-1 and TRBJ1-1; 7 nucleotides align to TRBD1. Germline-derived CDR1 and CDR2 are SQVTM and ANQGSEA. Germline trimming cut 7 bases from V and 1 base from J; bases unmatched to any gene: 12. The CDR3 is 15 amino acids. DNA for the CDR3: TGCAGCGCCCCGGGGGAGGGGGCGACGAACACTGAAGCTTTCTTT. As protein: CSAPGEGATNTEAFF. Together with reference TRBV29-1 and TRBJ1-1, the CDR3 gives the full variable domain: SAVISQKPSRDICQRGTSLTIQCQVDSQVTMMFWYRQQPGQSLTLIATANQGSEATYESGFVIDKFPISRPNLTFSTLTVSNMSPEDSSIYLCSAPGEGATNTEAFFGQGTRLTVV.

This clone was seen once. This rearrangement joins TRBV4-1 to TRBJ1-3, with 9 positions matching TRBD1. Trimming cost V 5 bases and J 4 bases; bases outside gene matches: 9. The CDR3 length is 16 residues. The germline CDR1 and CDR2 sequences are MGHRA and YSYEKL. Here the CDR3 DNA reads TGCGCCAGCAGCGCGACAGGGGGGTCGAGGGGAAACACCATATATTTT. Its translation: CASSATGGSRGNTIYF.

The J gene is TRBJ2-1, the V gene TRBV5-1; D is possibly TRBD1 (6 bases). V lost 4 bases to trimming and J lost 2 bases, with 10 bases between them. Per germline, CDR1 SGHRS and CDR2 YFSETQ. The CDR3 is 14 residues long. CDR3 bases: TGCGCCAGCAGCCAGAGGACAGCCTACAATGAGCAGTTCTTC. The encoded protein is CASSQRTAYNEQFF.

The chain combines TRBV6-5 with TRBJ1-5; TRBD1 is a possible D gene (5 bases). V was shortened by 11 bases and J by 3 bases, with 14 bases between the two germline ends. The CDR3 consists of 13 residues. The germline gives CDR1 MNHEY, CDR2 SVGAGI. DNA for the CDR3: TGTGCCGCCACCGCAGGGTACAATCAGCCCCAGCATTTT. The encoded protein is CAATAGYNQPQHF.

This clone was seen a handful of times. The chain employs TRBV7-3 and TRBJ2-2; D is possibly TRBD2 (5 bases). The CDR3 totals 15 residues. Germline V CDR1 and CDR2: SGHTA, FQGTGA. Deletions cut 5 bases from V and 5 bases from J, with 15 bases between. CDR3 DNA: TGTGCCAGCAGCCCCAAGGGCGGGTATACCGGGGAGCTGTTTTTT. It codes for CASSPKGGYTGELFF.

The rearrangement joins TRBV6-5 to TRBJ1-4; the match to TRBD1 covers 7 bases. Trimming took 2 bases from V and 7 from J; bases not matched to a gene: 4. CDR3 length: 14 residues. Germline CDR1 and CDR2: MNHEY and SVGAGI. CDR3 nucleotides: TGTGCCAGCAGTTACCGGCAGGGGGGTGAAAAACTGTTTTTT. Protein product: CASSYRQGGEKLFF.

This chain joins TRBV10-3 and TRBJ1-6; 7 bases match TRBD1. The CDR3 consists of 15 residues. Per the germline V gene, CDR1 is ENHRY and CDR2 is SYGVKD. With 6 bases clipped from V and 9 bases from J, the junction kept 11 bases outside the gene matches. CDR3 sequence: CAIRGEQGNVSPLHF. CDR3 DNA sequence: TGTGCCATCAGGGGGGAACAGGGGAACGTTTCACCCCTCCACTTT.

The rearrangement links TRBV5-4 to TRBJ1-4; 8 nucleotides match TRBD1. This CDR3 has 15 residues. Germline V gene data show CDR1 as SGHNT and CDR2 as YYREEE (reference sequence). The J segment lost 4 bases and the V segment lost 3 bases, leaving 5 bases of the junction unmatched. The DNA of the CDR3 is TGTGCCAGCAGCTCCGGACAGGGAAATAATGAAAAACTGTTTTTT. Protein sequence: CASSSGQGNNEKLFF.

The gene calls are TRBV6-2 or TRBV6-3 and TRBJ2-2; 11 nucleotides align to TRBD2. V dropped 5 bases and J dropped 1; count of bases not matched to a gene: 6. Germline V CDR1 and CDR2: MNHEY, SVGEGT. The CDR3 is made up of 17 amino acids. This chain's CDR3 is CASSRVLAGGNTGELFF. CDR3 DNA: TGTGCCAGCAGTCGCGTGCTAGCGGGGGGGAACACCGGGGAGCTGTTTTTT.

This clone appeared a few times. This CDR3 is CASSLAGNTEAFF. CDR3 in DNA: TGTGCCAGCAGCTTAGCAGGGAACACTGAAGCTTTCTTT. The V gene is TRBV7-8, the J gene TRBJ1-1; D is ambiguous. Trimming removed 0 bases from V and 1 base from J, with 3 bases in between. The CDR3 sequence is 13 residues long. The germline CDR1 and CDR2 sequences are SGHVS and FQNEAQ.

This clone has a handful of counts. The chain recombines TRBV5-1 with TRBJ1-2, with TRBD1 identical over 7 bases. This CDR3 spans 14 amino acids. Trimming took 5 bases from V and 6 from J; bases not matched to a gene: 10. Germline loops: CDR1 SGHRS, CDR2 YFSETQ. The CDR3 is CASRHTGTEDGYTF. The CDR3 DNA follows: TGCGCCAGCAGACACACCGGGACAGAGGATGGCTACACCTTC.

This CDR3 is CATSNGGSYNEQFF. The DNA for the CDR3 is TGTGCCACCTCCAACGGGGGGTCCTACAATGAGCAGTTCTTC. The chain joins TRBV24-1 to TRBJ2-1; TRBD2 aligns across 7 bases. The CDR3 sequence is 14 residues long. V shed 9 bases, J shed 1 base, and the junction held 5 bases outside the gene matches. CDR1 is KGHDR, CDR2 SFDVKD, per germline.